The clone carrying this T cell receptor (beta chain) has only one observation. The data stem from a study of blood T cell repertoires in COVID-19. V lost 3 bases to trimming and J lost 2 bases; unmatched junction nucleotides: 6. Germline values: CDR1 KGHSH, CDR2 LQKENI. CDR3 length equals 15 residues. Assay: immunoSEQ multiplex PCR; the TCRdb copy retains only in-frame clones and omits some. Among 55,000 to 90,000 clones, about nine tenths were seen once, and the ten largest hold approximately 14%. The source of this sequence is a human donor with active COVID-19. The donor label of this sample is uncertain. The rearrangement uses TRBV18 and TRBJ2-7; the match to TRBD1 covers 8 bases. Sequenced sample: peripheral blood. The CDR3: CASSPSQGVTYEQYF. Written as DNA, the CDR3 is TGTGCCAGCTCACCTTCACAGGGGGTCACCTACGAGCAGTACTTC.